The next 15 T cell receptor beta chains were all read from a single sample in a study of high-grade serous ovarian cancer treatment subgroups. Tumor samples were obtained before definitive surgery or chemotherapy. Using immunoSEQ multiplex PCR, the repertoire was profiled, and TCRdb retains in-frame clones only, with some absent. The data show thousands of clones, 62% seen once. Material: tumor tissue. These receptor sequences come from a human donor with high-grade serous ovarian cancer.

This clone was counted between two and nine times. J is TRBJ2-2 and V is TRBV2; D unresolved. The CDR3 contains 13 residues. Germline V gives CDR1 SNHLY, CDR2 FYNNEI. V lost 6 bases and J 5 bases, leaving 10 bases between the germline ends. CDR3 region: CASSPLPTGELFF. As DNA, the CDR3 is TGTGCCAGCAGCCCCCTTCCAACCGGGGAGCTGTTTTTT.

Here the CDR3 DNA reads TGTGCCAGCAGTATAAGTTCTGGGGACACAGATACGCAGTATTTT. Its translation is CASSISSGDTDTQYF. The chain couples TRBV27 to TRBJ2-3; D not resolved. Trimming cost V 5 bases and J 2 bases, with 14 bases left between them. CDR1 is MNHEY and CDR2 is SMNVEV in the germline V gene (reference sequence). This CDR3 spans 15 amino acids.

The chain recombines TRBV30 with TRBJ2-1; D not certain. CDR1 and CDR2 (germline): GTSNPN, SVGIG (reference sequence). Trimming pared 0 bases from V and 9 bases from J, leaving 9 bases between. The CDR3 is made up of 12 amino acids. The CDR3 DNA reads TGTGCCTGGAGTGTCCCCGTAAGTGAGCAGTTCTTC. It is translated as CAWSVPVSEQFF.

This sequence joins TRBV18 and TRBJ1-5; no clear D. The CDR3 loop spans 16 amino acids. V gave up 4 bases and J gave up 5 bases, with 18 bases separating them. CDR1 KGHSH and CDR2 LQKENI come from the germline V gene. CDR3 region: CASSRDRLLTHQPQHF. The CDR3 DNA reads as TGTGCCAGCTCACGAGACCGACTCCTTACCCATCAGCCCCAGCATTTT.

This clone was seen only a few times. The same CDR3 can be traced to other DNA sequences in this sample. The J gene is TRBJ1-2, the V gene TRBV7-8; 9 nucleotides match TRBD1. Trimming took 5 bases from V and 6 from J; bases not matched to a gene: 7. Germline-derived CDR1 and CDR2 are SGHVS and FQNEAQ. This CDR3 spans 14 amino acids. CDR3 protein: CASSTWTGDNGYTF. CDR3 nucleotide sequence: TGTGCCAGCAGCACTTGGACAGGGGATAATGGCTACACCTTC. The whole variable domain, filled in from reference TRBV7-8 and TRBJ1-2, reads GAGVSQSPRYKVAKRGQDVALRCDPISGHVSLFWYQQALGQGPEFLTYFQNEAQLDKSGLPSDRFFAERPEGSVSTLKIQRTQQEDSAVYLCASSTWTGDNGYTFGSGTRLTVV.

The CDR3 spells CASSGADFTDTQYF. The CDR3 DNA follows: TGTGCCAGTAGTGGGGCAGACTTTACAGATACGCAGTATTTT. This rearrangement joins TRBV19 to TRBJ2-3; D is perhaps TRBD1 (5 bases). The CDR3 is 14 amino acids. CDR1 and CDR2 (germline): LNHDA, SQIVND (reference sequence). Deletions cut 5 bases from V and 3 bases from J, with 12 bases between.

J is TRBJ2-4 and V is TRBV11-3; D ambiguous. The V gene lost 8 bases and the J gene lost 7 bases, with 15 bases spanning the gap. CDR3 size: 13 residues. CDR1 and CDR2 from the germline V gene are SGHNT and YENEEA. Written as DNA, the CDR3 is TGTGCCAGCTCCCCTGTCGGTGGCAACATTCAGTACTTC. It is translated as CASSPVGGNIQYF.

The chain uses TRBV7-6 and TRBJ1-1; no clear D gene. The CDR3 is 16 residues long. Trimming left V 0 bases short and J 0 bases short, with 11 bases between. Germline lookup yields CDR1 SGHVS and CDR2 FNYEAQ. The CDR3 reads CASSLAERVMNTEAFF. The DNA of the CDR3 is TGTGCCAGCAGCTTAGCGGAGAGAGTCATGAACACTGAAGCTTTCTTT.

The chain is built from TRBV19 and TRBJ1-4, with D possibly TRBD1 on 5 matching bases. Trimming cost V 0 bases and J 15 bases, with 20 bases left between them. In germline, CDR1 is LNHDA, CDR2 SQIVND (reference sequence). The CDR3 extends over 15 amino acids. The CDR3 sequence is CASSIDLISRTPVFF. Written as DNA, the CDR3 is TGTGCCAGTAGTATAGATCTGATCTCACGGACACCTGTGTTTTTT.

A few counts support this clone. The chain is built from TRBV5-1 and TRBJ2-1, with D uncertain. Germline V gene lookup returns CDR1 SGHRS and CDR2 YFSETQ. This CDR3 contains 12 residues. The V gene lost 3 bases and the J gene lost 8 bases, with 9 bases spanning the gap. The CDR3: CASSSQAHEQFF. CDR3 sequence (DNA): TGCGCCAGCAGCTCGCAGGCTCATGAGCAGTTCTTC.

This clone showed up just a few times. The chain is built from TRBV4-1 and TRBJ2-3; D uncertain. Germline CDR1 reads MGHRA; CDR2 reads YSYEKL. The CDR3 totals 14 residues. Deletions cut 0 bases from V and 4 bases from J, with 8 bases between. The CDR3 reads CASSQDSAADTQYF. CDR3 in DNA: TGCGCCAGCAGCCAAGATTCGGCGGCAGATACGCAGTATTTT.

This clone was observed a handful of times. Mismatch with germline at one junction end may stem from a read error. The chain carries TRBV20-1 and TRBJ2-1; TRBD2 matches 11 bases. Germline lookup yields CDR1 DFQATT and CDR2 SNEGSKA (reference sequence). This CDR3 has 10 residues. The DNA of the CDR3 is TGCAGTGCTTATAGCGGGAGGGTGATCTTC. It specifies CSAYSGRVIF.

This clone was found once. The chain carries TRBV7-2 and TRBJ2-3, with D perhaps matching TRBD1 (5 bases). Germline CDR1 reads SGHTA; CDR2 reads FQGNSA. V lost 1 base to trimming and J lost 7 bases, with 12 bases between them. The CDR3 runs to 14 residues. CDR3: CASSLDYQGNTQYF. CDR3 bases: TGTGCCAGCAGCTTAGATTATCAGGGCAATACGCAGTATTTT. The full variable domain, in which reference TRBV7-2 and TRBJ2-3 provide the parts outside the CDR3, is GAGVSQSPSNKVTEKGKDVELRCDPISGHTALYWYRQSLGQGLEFLIYFQGNSAPDKSGLPSDRFSAERTGGSVSTLTIQRTQQEDSAVYLCASSLDYQGNTQYFGPGTRLTVL.

V and J are TRBV4-1 and TRBJ2-3; tentatively, D is TRBD2 (6 bases). The germline gives CDR1 MGHRA, CDR2 YSYEKL. This CDR3 region has 14 residues. The V end was cut by 0 bases, the J end by 11 bases, with 15 bases between. CDR3 DNA sequence: TGCGCCAGCAGCCAAGAAGGAAGACTAGAGGAGCAGTATTTT. It specifies CASSQEGRLEEQYF.

The chain links TRBV6-5 to TRBJ2-3; D is unclear. V gave up 4 bases and J gave up 2 bases, with 7 bases separating them. In germline, CDR1 is MNHEY, CDR2 SVGAGI. This CDR3 region has 13 residues. The CDR3 sequence is CASSFRYTDTQYF. The DNA for the CDR3 is TGTGCCAGCAGTTTCCGATACACAGATACGCAGTATTTT.